This TCR beta chain stems from a study of blood T cell repertoires in COVID-19. Looking at the study overall: Both acute and convalescent COVID-19 samples were obtained from the United States, Italy and Spain.

CDR3 length equals 18 residues. The germline V gene has CDR1 SGHVS and CDR2 FNYEAQ. Trimming stripped 6 bases from V and 0 bases from J, with 24 bases between. Authors' methods: Counts of nucleated cells, estimated from reference gene primer amplification, were obtained. Data came from immunoSEQ multiplex PCR; TCRdb stores just in-frame clones and leaves some out. The V and J calls and clone size come from that table; D and trimming were worked out from the DNA. The sample contains 200,000 or so clones, 85% to 90% of which appear only once. This sequence joins TRBV7-6 and TRBJ2-7, with D uncertain. The sequenced material came from peripheral blood. The TCR was taken from a man aged 50 or older with acute or convalescent COVID-19. CDR3 sequence (DNA): TGTGCCAGCAGTCCGCTGGCGCCTCAGGCCTTGAGCTCCTACGAGCAGTACTTC. This gives the protein CASSPLAPQALSSYEQYF.